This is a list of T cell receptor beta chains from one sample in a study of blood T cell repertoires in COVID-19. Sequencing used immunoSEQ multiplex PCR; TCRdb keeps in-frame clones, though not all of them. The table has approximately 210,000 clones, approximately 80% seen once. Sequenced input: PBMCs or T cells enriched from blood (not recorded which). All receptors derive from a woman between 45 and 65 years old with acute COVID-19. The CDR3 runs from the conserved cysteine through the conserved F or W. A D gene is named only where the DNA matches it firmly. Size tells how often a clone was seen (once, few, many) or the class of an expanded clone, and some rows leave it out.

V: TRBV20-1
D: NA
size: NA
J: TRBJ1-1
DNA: TGCAGTGCTCCAGAGGTGGAGGGGTCTTTCTTT
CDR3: CSAPEVEGSFF

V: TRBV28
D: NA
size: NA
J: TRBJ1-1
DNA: TGTGCCAGCAGTCCGGGGTTTCGGTCGGCTGAAGCTTTCTTT
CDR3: CASSPGFRSAEAFF

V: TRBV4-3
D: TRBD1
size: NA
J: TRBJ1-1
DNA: TGCGCCAGCAGCCAGCTCTCCAGGGGGCCAGAAGTAAACACTGAAGCTTTCTTT
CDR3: CASSQLSRGPEVNTEAFF

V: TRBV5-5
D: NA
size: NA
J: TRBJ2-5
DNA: TGTGCCAGCAGATTGGGACTGCTGCAAGAGACCCAGTACTTC
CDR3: CASRLGLLQETQYF

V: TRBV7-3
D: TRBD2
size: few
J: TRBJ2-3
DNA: TGTGCCAGCAGGCTGACTAGCGGCAGCACAGATACGCAGTATTTT
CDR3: CASRLTSGSTDTQYF

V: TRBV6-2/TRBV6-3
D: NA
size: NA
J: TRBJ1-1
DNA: TGTGCCAGCAGCCCTTTCGGGAGATTGAACACTGAAGCTTTCTTT
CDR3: CASSPFGRLNTEAFF

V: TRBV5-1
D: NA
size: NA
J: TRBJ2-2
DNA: TGCGCCAGCAGCCCGACCGCGGGTGGCACCGGGGAGCTGTTTTTT
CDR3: CASSPTAGGTGELFF

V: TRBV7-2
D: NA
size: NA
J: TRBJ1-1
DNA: TGTGCCAGCAGTCTACAGAAAGCGAACACTGAAGCTTTCTTT
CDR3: CASSLQKANTEAFF

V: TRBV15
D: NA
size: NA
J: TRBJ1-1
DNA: TGTGCCACCAGCAGAGGAGGACAGTCGAACACTGAAGCTTTCTTT
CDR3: CATSRGGQSNTEAFF

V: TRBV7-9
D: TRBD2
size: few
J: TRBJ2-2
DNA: TGTGCCAGCGGATCAGCGGGAGGGCAAAGCGGGGAGCTGTTTTTT
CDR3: CASGSAGGQSGELFF

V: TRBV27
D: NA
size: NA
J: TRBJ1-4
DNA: TGTGCCAGCAGCCCACGGGGAGGGGCGGTTAATGAAAAACTGTTTTTT
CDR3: CASSPRGGAVNEKLFF

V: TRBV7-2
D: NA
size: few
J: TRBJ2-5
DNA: TGTGCCAGCAGCTCTCAAGGGGGAATCGCCCAAGAGACCCAGTACTTC
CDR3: CASSSQGGIAQETQYF

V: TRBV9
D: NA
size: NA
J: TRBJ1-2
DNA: TGTGCCAGCAGCGCAGAGACAGCGAACTATGGCTACACCTTC
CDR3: CASSAETANYGYTF

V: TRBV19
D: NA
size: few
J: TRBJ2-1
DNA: TGTGCCAGTAATCAGGACAGCTACAATGAGCAGTTCTTC
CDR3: CASNQDSYNEQFF

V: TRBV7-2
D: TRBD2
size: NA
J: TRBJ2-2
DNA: TGTGCCAGCAGCTCCTACCGGGGGGTTAGCACCGGGGAGCTGTTTTTT
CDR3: CASSSYRGVSTGELFF

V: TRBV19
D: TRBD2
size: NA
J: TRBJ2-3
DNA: TGTGCCAGTAGTATAGACCCACCGGGAGGCGGTCGGGCTACGCAGTATTTT
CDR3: CASSIDPPGGGRATQYF

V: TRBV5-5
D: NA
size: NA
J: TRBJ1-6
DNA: TGTGCCAGCAGCTTGGACCCCGGGGGTTCACCCCTCCACTTT
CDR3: CASSLDPGGSPLHF

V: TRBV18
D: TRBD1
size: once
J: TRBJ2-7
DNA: TGTGCCAGCTCAAGGCGGTATAAACCGGGACAGGGATTCTACGAGCAGTACTTC
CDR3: CASSRRYKPGQGFYEQYF

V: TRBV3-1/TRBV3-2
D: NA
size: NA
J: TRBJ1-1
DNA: TGTGCCAGCAGCCAAGTTGTGCTAAACACTGAAGCTTTCTTT
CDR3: CASSQVVLNTEAFF

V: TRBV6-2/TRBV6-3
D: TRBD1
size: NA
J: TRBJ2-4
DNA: TGTGCCAGCAGTCCAGGGGGGACAGGGAGTGAGGCCAAAAACATTCAGTACTTC
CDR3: CASSPGGTGSEAKNIQYF

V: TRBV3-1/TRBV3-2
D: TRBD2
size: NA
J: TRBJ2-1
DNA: TGTGCCAGCAGCCAAGGAGTACCTAGCGGGGGTGAATACAATGAGCAGTTCTTC
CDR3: CASSQGVPSGGEYNEQFF

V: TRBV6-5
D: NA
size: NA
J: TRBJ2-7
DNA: TGTGCCAGCAGCCAGGCCAGGGGGGCTTACGAGCAGTACTTC
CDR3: CASSQARGAYEQYF

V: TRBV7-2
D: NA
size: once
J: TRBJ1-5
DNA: TGTGCCAGCAGCTTATATCATCAGCCCCAGCATTTT
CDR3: CASSLYHQPQHF

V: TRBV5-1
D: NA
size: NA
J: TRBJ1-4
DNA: TGCGCCAGCAGCTTGGCCCCGGCGGGTTCTAATGAAAAACTGTTTTTT
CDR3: CASSLAPAGSNEKLFF

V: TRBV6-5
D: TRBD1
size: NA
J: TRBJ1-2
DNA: TGTGCCAGCAGCAATCCGGGACAGGGGATCTATGGCTACACCTTC
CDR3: CASSNPGQGIYGYTF

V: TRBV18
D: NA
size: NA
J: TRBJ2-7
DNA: TGTGCCAGCTCACCACCGGGGGGGCTGTACGAGCAGTACTTC
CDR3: CASSPPGGLYEQYF

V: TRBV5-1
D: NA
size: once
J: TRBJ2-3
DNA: TGCGCCAGCAGCTTCGGAGAGAGAGATACGCAGTATTTT
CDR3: CASSFGERDTQYF

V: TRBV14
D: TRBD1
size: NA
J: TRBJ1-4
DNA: TGTGCCAGCAGCCTCCAAGGACAGGGATGGGCTAATGAAAAACTGTTTTTT
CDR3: CASSLQGQGWANEKLFF

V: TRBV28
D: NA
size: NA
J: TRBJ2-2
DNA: TGTGCCAGCAGCAGCAGGGCCGGGGAGCTGTTTTTT
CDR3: CASSSRAGELFF

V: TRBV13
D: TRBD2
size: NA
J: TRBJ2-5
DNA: TGTGCCAGCAGCAGAAGGATAGCGGGGGGGCGCCAAGAGACCCAGTACTTC
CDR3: CASSRRIAGGRQETQYF

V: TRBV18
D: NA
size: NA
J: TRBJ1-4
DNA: TGTGCCAGCTCACCACCGGTGTCATGGCAGGGCTGGGAAAAACTGTTTTTT
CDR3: CASSPPVSWQGWEKLFF